These T cell receptor beta chains were read from a single sample in a study of T cells after yellow fever vaccination. Using its own MiXCR run on the 5' RACE reads, TCRdb lists one record per CDR3 protein. The sample records 300,000 to 350,000 distinct CDR3 sequences, approximately 4% being singletons. The source was PBMCs, collected 15 days after the yellow fever booster vaccination. The receptors stem from a man younger than 35 who received the YFV17D yellow fever vaccine. The CDR3 runs from the conserved cysteine through the conserved F or W. Each record gives: V gene, D gene, clone size, J gene, CDR3 DNA, CDR3 protein. D genes are given only for firm matches. Expanded clones get a size class; other rows say once, few or many, or leave the size out.

V gene: TRBV5-1; D gene: NA; clone size: many; J gene: TRBJ1-1; CDR3 DNA: TGCGCCAGCAGCCGAAACAGTTTCGGCCAGAACACTGAAGCTTTCTTT; CDR3 protein: CASSRNSFGQNTEAFF
V gene: TRBV10-3; D gene: TRBD2; clone size: many; J gene: TRBJ2-2; CDR3 DNA: TGTGCCATCACCCCGGGACTAGCCAACACCGGGGAGCTGTTTTTT; CDR3 protein: CAITPGLANTGELFF
V gene: TRBV29-1; D gene: NA; clone size: many; J gene: TRBJ2-2; CDR3 DNA: TGCAGCGTCCAGGACAGTGGAAACACCGGGGAGCTGTTTTTT; CDR3 protein: CSVQDSGNTGELFF
V gene: TRBV18; D gene: NA; clone size: NA; J gene: TRBJ2-3; CDR3 DNA: TGTGCCAGCTCCGAATACAAAAGTAGCACAGATACGCAGTATTTT; CDR3 protein: CASSEYKSSTDTQYF
V gene: TRBV4-3; D gene: NA; clone size: NA; J gene: TRBJ1-1; CDR3 DNA: TGCGCCAGCAGCCAAGAAGGGTTCGGGAACACTGAAGCTTTCTTT; CDR3 protein: CASSQEGFGNTEAFF
V gene: TRBV7-9; D gene: NA; clone size: few; J gene: TRBJ1-1; CDR3 DNA: TGTGCCAGCAGCTTAGCGGAGGGTGAAGCTTTCTTT; CDR3 protein: CASSLAEGEAFF
V gene: TRBV20-1; D gene: TRBD2; clone size: NA; J gene: TRBJ2-7; CDR3 DNA: TGCAGTGCTAGAGGCGGGGGGTTGAACTACGAGCAGTACTTC; CDR3 protein: CSARGGGLNYEQYF
V gene: TRBV7-2; D gene: NA; clone size: many; J gene: TRBJ1-2; CDR3 DNA: TGTGCCAGCAGCCCGCAGGATTACTATGGCTACACCTTC; CDR3 protein: CASSPQDYYGYTF
V gene: TRBV6-5; D gene: TRBD2; clone size: many; J gene: TRBJ2-5; CDR3 DNA: TGTGCCAGCAGTCCCGGGACTAGCGGGGGGTACCAAGAGACCCAGTACTTC; CDR3 protein: CASSPGTSGGYQETQYF
V gene: TRBV18; D gene: NA; clone size: NA; J gene: TRBJ2-5; CDR3 DNA: TGTGCCAGCTCACCCTCGGACAGACGACAAGAGACCCAGTACTTC; CDR3 protein: CASSPSDRRQETQYF
V gene: TRBV11-2; D gene: NA; clone size: NA; J gene: TRBJ2-2; CDR3 DNA: TGTGCCAGCAGCTTAGATTGGGCAGGGAATTGGGGAAGGACCGGGGAGCTGTTTTTT; CDR3 protein: CASSLDWAGNWGRTGELFF
V gene: TRBV7-8; D gene: NA; clone size: few; J gene: TRBJ2-1; CDR3 DNA: TGTGCCAGCAGCGGAGAGCTGCACTACAATGAGCAGTTCTTC; CDR3 protein: CASSGELHYNEQFF
V gene: TRBV29-1; D gene: NA; clone size: few; J gene: TRBJ1-4; CDR3 DNA: TGCAGCGTCGCGGGGAGCAACCTTAATGAAAAACTGTTTTTT; CDR3 protein: CSVAGSNLNEKLFF
V gene: TRBV7-2; D gene: TRBD2; clone size: many; J gene: TRBJ2-3; CDR3 DNA: TGTGCCAGCAGCTTCGAGCGGGGGGGCCCAGATACGCAGTATTTT; CDR3 protein: CASSFERGGPDTQYF
V gene: TRBV6-5; D gene: NA; clone size: many; J gene: TRBJ1-2; CDR3 DNA: TGTGCCAGCAGTTACGTGCAGGCTAGTGGCTACACCTTC; CDR3 protein: CASSYVQASGYTF
V gene: TRBV5-1; D gene: NA; clone size: many; J gene: TRBJ1-1; CDR3 DNA: TGCGCCAGCAGCTCGACAGCGTCAAACACTGAAGCTTTCTTT; CDR3 protein: CASSSTASNTEAFF
V gene: TRBV7-2; D gene: TRBD1; clone size: NA; J gene: TRBJ1-2; CDR3 DNA: TGTGCCAGCAGCTTGATGGGACAGGGCTACACCTTC; CDR3 protein: CASSLMGQGYTF
V gene: TRBV9; D gene: NA; clone size: NA; J gene: TRBJ2-2; CDR3 DNA: TGTGCCAGTTCCCGGGACCCTAACACCGGGGAGCTGTTTTTT; CDR3 protein: CASSRDPNTGELFF
V gene: TRBV6-2/TRBV6-3; D gene: NA; clone size: many; J gene: TRBJ1-1; CDR3 DNA: TGTGCCAGCAGACCAGGGACCACTGAAGCTTTCTTT; CDR3 protein: CASRPGTTEAFF
V gene: TRBV7-6; D gene: TRBD1; clone size: few; J gene: TRBJ2-2; CDR3 DNA: TGTGCCAGCAGCTCTCTCGGGACAGGGTACACCGGGGAGCTGTTTTTT; CDR3 protein: CASSSLGTGYTGELFF
V gene: TRBV5-4; D gene: TRBD2; clone size: NA; J gene: TRBJ2-7; CDR3 DNA: TGTGCCAGCAGCTTAAGAAGAGGACTAGATGTCTACGAGCAGTACTTC; CDR3 protein: CASSLRRGLDVYEQYF
V gene: TRBV5-5; D gene: NA; clone size: many; J gene: TRBJ2-3; CDR3 DNA: TGTGCCAGCGAAAGAATGTCGGATACGCAGTATTTT; CDR3 protein: CASERMSDTQYF
V gene: TRBV4-2; D gene: NA; clone size: many; J gene: TRBJ2-5; CDR3 DNA: TGTGCCAGCAGCCAAGTCGGGAACCAGGAAGAGACCCAGTACTTC; CDR3 protein: CASSQVGNQEETQYF
V gene: TRBV20-1; D gene: TRBD2; clone size: many; J gene: TRBJ2-3; CDR3 DNA: TGCAGTGCTAGAGCTGAGCGGGGGGTTTGGGATACGCAGTATTTT; CDR3 protein: CSARAERGVWDTQYF
V gene: TRBV3-1; D gene: NA; clone size: many; J gene: TRBJ2-5; CDR3 DNA: TGTGCCAGCAGCCAAGAGGTGACCCAGTACTTC; CDR3 protein: CASSQEVTQYF